A few counts support the clone carrying this T cell receptor beta chain. As yet, its antigen is unknown. Peptide-pool stimulation followed by sequencing identified expanded antigen-specific CD4+ clonotypes in the ViraFEST assay. Following culture for approximately 11 days, CD4+ T cells were isolated. Vaccinees lacked prior SARS-CoV-2 infection and tested negative for nucleocapsid antibodies. Half-medium changes using IL-2 medium occurred on days 3 and 7. The entry originates in a study of vaccination effects on CD4 cells after COVID-19. Study-wide findings and caveats: Clones arising from infection and from vaccination showed marked clonal contraction late after vaccination.

Sequencing was performed with immunoSEQ multiplex PCR; in TCRdb, only in-frame clones are kept and a portion is missing. Of tens of thousands of clones in the sample, around 69% are singletons; the top ten hold approximately 2.6%. This clonotype was sampled from a human donor who received a COVID-19 vaccine. Sequencing was performed on CD4+ T cells from PBMCs cultured with HCoV-NL63 spike peptides, taken before COVID-19 vaccination.

CDR3 sequence: CASKRGGNSNEQFF. The CDR3 bases are TGTGCCAGCAAACGGGGGGGTAATTCCAATGAGCAGTTCTTC. This chain links TRBV2 with TRBJ2-1; 8 bases are shared with TRBD2. Trimming took 7 bases from V and 6 from J; bases not matched to a gene: 8. Germline V lookup: CDR1 SNHLY, CDR2 FYNNEI. The CDR3 sequence is 14 residues long.